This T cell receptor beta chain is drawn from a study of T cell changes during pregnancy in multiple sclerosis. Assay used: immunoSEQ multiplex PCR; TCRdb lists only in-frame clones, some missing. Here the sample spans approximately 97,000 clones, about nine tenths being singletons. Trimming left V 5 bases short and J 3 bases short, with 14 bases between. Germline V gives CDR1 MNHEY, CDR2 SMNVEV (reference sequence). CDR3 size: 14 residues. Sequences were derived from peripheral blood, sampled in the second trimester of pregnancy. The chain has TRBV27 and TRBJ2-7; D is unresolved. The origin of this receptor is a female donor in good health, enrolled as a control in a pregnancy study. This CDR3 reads CASSVAVAGYEQYF. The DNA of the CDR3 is TGTGCCAGCAGTGTGGCCGTTGCAGGCTACGAGCAGTACTTC.